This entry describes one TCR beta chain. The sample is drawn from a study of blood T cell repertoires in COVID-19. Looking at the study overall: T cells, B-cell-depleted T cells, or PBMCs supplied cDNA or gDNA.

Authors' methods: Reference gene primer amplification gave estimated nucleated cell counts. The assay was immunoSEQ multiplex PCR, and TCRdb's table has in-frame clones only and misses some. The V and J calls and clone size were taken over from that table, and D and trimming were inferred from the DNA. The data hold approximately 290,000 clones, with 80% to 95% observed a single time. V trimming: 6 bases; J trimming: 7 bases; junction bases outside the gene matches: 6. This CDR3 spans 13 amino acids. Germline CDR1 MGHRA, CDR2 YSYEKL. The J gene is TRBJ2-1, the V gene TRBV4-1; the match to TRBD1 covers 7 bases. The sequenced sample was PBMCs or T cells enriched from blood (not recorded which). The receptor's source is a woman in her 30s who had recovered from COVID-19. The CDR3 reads CASRQTGVNEQFF. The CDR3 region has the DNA TGCGCCAGCAGGCAAACAGGGGTAAATGAGCAGTTCTTC.